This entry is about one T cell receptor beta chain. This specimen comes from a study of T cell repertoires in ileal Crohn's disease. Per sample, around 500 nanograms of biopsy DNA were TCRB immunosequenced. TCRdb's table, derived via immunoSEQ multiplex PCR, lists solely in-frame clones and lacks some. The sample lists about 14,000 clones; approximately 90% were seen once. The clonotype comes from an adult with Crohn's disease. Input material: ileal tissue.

CDR3 residues: CASSYRRRSTDYEQYF. CDR3 coding DNA: TGTGCCAGCAGCTACCGACGCCGATCGACAGACTACGAGCAGTACTTC. V and J are TRBV28 and TRBJ2-7; D is perhaps TRBD1 (5 bases). Trimming took 6 bases from V and 3 from J, leaving 21 bases between them. There are 16 residues in the CDR3. Looked up from germline, CDR1 is MDHEN and CDR2 is SYDVKM.